This entry lists 27 T cell receptor beta chains sequenced from one sample in a study of regulatory T cells in long-lasting Graves disease. The TCR beta library used iRepertoire HTBI primers with Arm-PCR amplification of CDR3. MiXCR, run by TCRdb on the multiplex PCR reads, gives a single entry per CDR3 protein. The table includes around 500,000 distinct CDR3 sequences, about 12% detected once. The time point is: newly diagnosed GD, antithyroid drugs for less than 3 months. PBMC-derived RNA was used for the TCR library. This sample also appeared in a second study, on T cells in Graves' hyperthyroidism and ophthalmopathy.

The material sequenced was peripheral blood mononuclear cells (PBMCs), taken at new diagnosis, from a patient treated with antithyroid drugs. The receptors originated from a woman between 25 and 40 years old with Graves disease.

V usage is TRBV7-2 and J usage is TRBJ2-7; D possibly corresponds to TRBD2 (5 bases). Per germline, CDR1 SGHTA and CDR2 FQGNSA. V was trimmed by 6 bases and J by 7 bases, leaving 19 bases between them. The CDR3 is 14 residues long. DNA of the CDR3: TGTGCCAGCAGTCAAAGGAGGAATACTTGGGAGCAGTACTTC. It codes for CASSQRRNTWEQYF.

Ten or more counts support this clonotype. This sequence joins TRBV3-1 and TRBJ2-7; D may be TRBD2 (5 bases). Germline-derived CDR1 and CDR2 are LGHDT and YNNKEL (reference sequence). The CDR3 is 16 amino acids. V was cut by 1 base and J by 1 base, with 14 bases left in between. DNA of the CDR3: TGTGCCAGCAGCCAAGGCATTAGCGAGTGGTCCTACGAGCAGTACTTC. Translating gives CASSQGISEWSYEQYF.

This clonotype has a single count. This CDR3 is CSARALAAHYEQYF. CDR3 nucleotide sequence: TGCAGTGCTAGGGCGTTGGCGGCGCACTACGAGCAGTACTTC. This chain joins TRBV20-1 and TRBJ2-7, with D hard to call. The CDR3 loop spans 14 amino acids. The germline CDR1 and CDR2 sequences are DFQATT and SNEGSKA (reference sequence). Trimming left V 3 bases short and J 3 bases short, with 15 bases between.

This clonotype was picked up many times. CDR3 loop: CASSPLGGNSYEQYF. The CDR3 DNA is TGTGCCAGCAGCCCCCTGGGCGGGAACTCCTACGAGCAGTACTTC. The V and J genes are TRBV9 and TRBJ2-7; D possibly corresponds to TRBD2 (6 bases). The CDR3 totals 15 residues. Germline V gene sequence: CDR1 SGDLS, CDR2 YYNGEE. V lost 4 bases and J 0 bases, leaving 14 bases between the germline ends.

This clonotype was detected ten times or more. J is TRBJ1-1 and V is TRBV5-6, with D unresolved. Germline V lookup: CDR1 SGHDT, CDR2 YYEEEE. This CDR3 is built from 13 residues. Trimming left V 2 bases short and J 8 bases short, with 13 bases between. CDR3 sequence: CASSFGPSREAFF. The CDR3 DNA is TGTGCCAGCAGCTTCGGTCCCTCGAGGGAAGCTTTCTTT.

This clonotype was seen repeatedly, ten times or more. The V and J genes are TRBV14 and TRBJ2-7, with 9 bases fitting TRBD1. CDR3 length: 12 residues. Germline trimming cut 4 bases from V and 10 bases from J; bases unmatched to any gene: 5. Germline assignment: CDR1 SGHDN and CDR2 FVKESK. The CDR3 coding sequence is TGTGCCAGCAGCCCAGGGACAGGGAAACAGTACTTC. Translation gives CASSPGTGKQYF.

V usage is TRBV29-1 and J usage is TRBJ2-1; tentative D call: TRBD2 (6 bases). The CDR3 runs to 12 residues. Germline CDR1 is SQVTM and CDR2 is ANQGSEA. V was cut by 6 bases and J by 4 bases, with 10 bases left in between. CDR3 protein: CSVGTYYNEQFF. Written as DNA, the CDR3 is TGCAGCGTCGGGACTTATTACAATGAGCAGTTCTTC.

V and J are TRBV29-1 and TRBJ1-2, with D hard to call. Germline lookup yields CDR1 SQVTM and CDR2 ANQGSEA. Trimming left V 4 bases short and J 3 bases short, with 12 bases between. This CDR3 has 13 residues. The CDR3, as DNA: TGCAGCGTTGGGTTTCGGGGAGACTATGGCTACACCTTC. Protein sequence: CSVGFRGDYGYTF.

This clonotype showed up many times. The chain links TRBV28 to TRBJ2-7; D is undetermined. The CDR3 spans 11 residues. V was clipped by 8 bases and J by 1 base, with 6 bases between them. CDR1 and CDR2 (germline): MDHEN, SYDVKM. In DNA form, the CDR3 reads TGTGCCAGCGGGCCGTCCTACGAGCAGTACTTC. Translating it yields CASGPSYEQYF.

This clonotype has ten or more counts. This chain connects TRBV6-5 to TRBJ1-5; D gene uncertain. V lost 4 bases and J lost 3, with 13 bases in between. The CDR3 has 15 amino acids. Germline V gene data show CDR1 as MNHEY and CDR2 as SVGAGI. The CDR3 protein is CASSSWSGPNQPQHF. DNA of the CDR3: TGTGCCAGCAGTTCCTGGAGTGGGCCCAATCAGCCCCAGCATTTT.

About this clonotype itself: A far larger clone differs by one base, so this is likely a read error. This chain joins TRBV27 and TRBJ2-3; 8 bases align to TRBD2. The V gene end was trimmed by 5 bases and the J gene end by 3 bases; junction bases not matched to a gene: 10. This CDR3 is 16 amino acids long. CDR1 is MNHEY and CDR2 is SMNVEV in the germline V gene (reference sequence). The CDR3 here is CASSDPQREWTDTQYF. In nucleotides, the CDR3 is TGTGCCAGCAGTGACCCCCAGCGGGAGTGGACAGATACGCAGTATTTT.

The sample holds many counts of this clonotype. The CDR3 loop is CASSQLTGGNTEAFF. DNA for the CDR3: TGCGCCAGCAGCCAATTGACAGGGGGTAACACTGAAGCTTTCTTT. The chain carries TRBV4-3 and TRBJ1-1; 9 bases map to TRBD1. Trimming at V came to 2 bases and at J to 2 bases, leaving 3 bases not matched to a gene. CDR3 length: 15 residues. Germline V gene data show CDR1 as LGHNA and CDR2 as YSLEER.

This clonotype was picked up many times. The chain recombines TRBV12-3 or TRBV12-4 with TRBJ1-1; TRBD1 matches 10 bases. This CDR3 spans 15 amino acids. V lost 4 bases, J lost 4 bases, and 6 bases stayed unmatched. Written as DNA, the CDR3 is TGTGCCAGCAGTTCCGGGACAGGGGTCGGCACTGAAGCTTTCTTT. Translated: CASSSGTGVGTEAFF.

The chain recombines TRBV13 with TRBJ2-2, with D hard to call. Trimming shortened V by 3 bases and J by 0 bases, and 5 bases separated the two germline ends. The CDR3 is made up of 14 amino acids. Looked up from germline, CDR1 is PRHDT and CDR2 is FYEKMQ (reference sequence). The CDR3 is CASSFAPNTGELFF. CDR3 bases: TGTGCCAGCAGCTTCGCCCCGAACACCGGGGAGCTGTTTTTT.

This clonotype was seen a few times. This chain uses TRBV3-1 with TRBJ2-7; TRBD2 matches 10 bases. Trimming took 2 bases from V and 2 from J; bases not matched to a gene: 3. Germline V gene lookup returns CDR1 LGHDT and CDR2 YNNKEL (reference sequence). The CDR3 extends over 15 amino acids. DNA of the CDR3: TGTGCCAGCAGCCAACAAGCGGGAGGGCCCTACGAGCAGTACTTC. Protein sequence: CASSQQAGGPYEQYF.

This rearrangement joins TRBV29-1 to TRBJ2-1; a weak D match, TRBD1 (5 bases). Germline V gives CDR1 SQVTM, CDR2 ANQGSEA. This CDR3 spans 13 amino acids. V was cut by 7 bases and J by 6 bases, with 16 bases left in between. The CDR3 nucleotides read TGCAGCGCCGCTGGCAGGGTAGGCAATGAGCAGTTCTTC. Translating it yields CSAAGRVGNEQFF.

This clonotype was seen repeatedly, ten times or more. The gene calls are TRBV10-3 and TRBJ2-7, with a weak D call TRBD1 (6 bases). The germline CDR1 and CDR2 sequences are ENHRY and SYGVKD. Between the trimmed V and J ends, which lost 6 bases and 5 bases, there was a span of 20 bases. The CDR3 is 15 residues long. Here the CDR3 reads CAISLRTGAGDEQYF. The CDR3 DNA reads as TGTGCCATCAGCCTCCGGACCGGGGCAGGGGACGAGCAGTACTTC.

This clonotype was counted at least ten times. The chain carries TRBV2 and TRBJ1-5; weak D call: TRBD1 (6 bases). The CDR3 totals 13 residues. Germline V CDR1 and CDR2: SNHLY, FYNNEI. The V end was cut by 5 bases, the J end by 4 bases, with 9 bases between. The chain's CDR3 is CASSSQGNQPQHF. The CDR3 region has the DNA TGTGCCAGCAGTTCCCAGGGGAATCAGCCCCAGCATTTT.

Many counts were recorded for this clonotype. The V call is TRBV2, the J call TRBJ2-3; no reliable D call. CDR3 size: 14 residues. Germline V gene lookup returns CDR1 SNHLY and CDR2 FYNNEI. The V and J ends lost 5 bases and 0 bases respectively, with 9 bases between them. DNA for the CDR3: TGTGCCAGCAGTCTAGACCCGAGCACAGATACGCAGTATTTT. Amino acids: CASSLDPSTDTQYF.

This rearrangement joins TRBV19 to TRBJ2-1, with D perhaps TRBD2 (5 bases). The CDR3 is 14 residues long. The germline V and J ends were trimmed by 6 bases and 3 bases, with 12 bases remaining between them. Germline V gene data show CDR1 as LNHDA and CDR2 as SQIVND (reference sequence). The CDR3 coding sequence is TGTGCCAGTAGCCTTCCGGAGGACTACAATGAGCAGTTCTTC. Translated, it gives CASSLPEDYNEQFF.

Many counts were recorded for this clonotype. This rearrangement joins TRBV6-2 or TRBV6-3 to TRBJ2-1; 7 bases match TRBD2. This CDR3 spans 13 amino acids. V dropped 8 bases and J dropped 5; count of bases not matched to a gene: 6. Germline V CDR1 and CDR2: MNHEY, SVGEGT. CDR3 amino acids: CASSEREHNEQFF. The CDR3 region has the DNA TGTGCCAGCTCGGAGCGGGAACACAATGAGCAGTTCTTC.

This clonotype was seen ten or more times. The CDR3 nucleotides are TGTGCCAGCGCAGCGGGAGGTGGTTTCGCGCAGTATTTT. This codes for CASAAGGGFAQYF. V usage is TRBV9 and J usage is TRBJ2-3; TRBD2 matches 9 bases. V shed 7 bases, J shed 10 bases, and the junction held 10 bases outside the gene matches. Germline CDR1 and CDR2: SGDLS and YYNGEE. This CDR3 has 13 residues.

The chain has TRBV5-1 and TRBJ1-3; D gene unclear. Trimming left V 0 bases short and J 4 bases short, with 8 bases between. Germline V gene lookup returns CDR1 SGHRS and CDR2 YFSETQ. The CDR3 totals 14 residues. CDR3 region: CASSLDAGGNTIYF. The CDR3 DNA follows: TGCGCCAGCAGCTTGGACGCAGGAGGAAACACCATATATTTT.

This clonotype was counted only a few times. V usage is TRBV20-1 and J usage is TRBJ2-7; D gene uncertain. CDR1 and CDR2 (germline): DFQATT, SNEGSKA (reference sequence). Trimming shortened V by 4 bases and J by 0 bases, and 7 bases separated the two germline ends. The CDR3 is 12 amino acids. The CDR3 DNA reads TGCAGTGCTACGGACGGCTCCTACGAGCAGTACTTC. Protein product: CSATDGSYEQYF.

Many counts were recorded for this clonotype. The chain employs TRBV20-1 and TRBJ2-7; D remains ambiguous. Germline loops: CDR1 DFQATT, CDR2 SNEGSKA (reference sequence). The CDR3 is 12 residues long. The V end was cut by 0 bases, the J end by 5 bases, with 8 bases between. The CDR3 DNA is TGCAGTGCTAGAGACATCACCCACGAGCAGTACTTC. Its translation: CSARDITHEQYF.

This clonotype was picked up many times. V gene TRBV11-2 combines with J gene TRBJ2-5; 13 bases are shared with TRBD2. Germline lookup yields CDR1 SGHAT and CDR2 FQNNGV. The CDR3 has 16 residues. J gave up 5 bases and V 1 base, and 4 bases lay outside the gene matches. The CDR3 DNA follows: TGTGCCAGCAGCTTAGGACTAGCGGGAGGAGTGGAGACCCAGTACTTC. Its protein is CASSLGLAGGVETQYF.

In this sample, this clonotype turned up many times. This chain links TRBV11-2 with TRBJ2-2, with D unclear. V lost 6 bases, J lost 1 base, and 12 bases lay in between. The length of the CDR3 is 15 residues. From germline, CDR1 is SGHAT and CDR2 FQNNGV. Here the CDR3 reads CASSPTSLNTGELFF. Here the CDR3 DNA reads TGTGCCAGCAGTCCCACGTCACTGAACACCGGGGAGCTGTTTTTT.